One sample yielded the 21 T cell receptor beta chains listed below, sequenced in a study of control samples from healthy donors and cancer patients. The method was immunoSEQ multiplex PCR; TCRdb's version includes in-frame clones alone and lacks a portion of them. This table holds over 100,000 clones, less than 95% found once. The source material was blood. The source is a human donor in good health. The donor label of this sample is uncertain.

This rearrangement joins TRBV10-3 to TRBJ2-2, with 9 bases lining up with TRBD1. The J segment lost 2 bases and the V segment lost 8 bases, leaving 6 bases of the junction unmatched. CDR3 length: 15 residues. Germline V gives CDR1 ENHRY, CDR2 SYGVKD. The CDR3 coding sequence is TGTGCCATCTCCGCGACAGGGGGTAACACCGGGGAGCTGTTTTTT. This sequence encodes CAISATGGNTGELFF.

This chain connects TRBV19 to TRBJ2-3, with D possibly called TRBD1 or TRBD2 (6 bases each). Trimming left V 3 bases short and J 2 bases short, with 27 bases between. The CDR3 is made up of 20 amino acids. The V gene's germline CDR1 is LNHDA and CDR2 SQIVND (reference sequence). The CDR3 reads CASSIFLVGRLGGPTDTQYF. DNA for the CDR3: TGTGCCAGTAGTATTTTTCTTGTTGGTCGATTAGGGGGGCCCACAGATACGCAGTATTTT.

In its sample, this clone was seen a few times. V usage is TRBV19 and J usage is TRBJ1-1; D is unresolved. Germline values: CDR1 LNHDA, CDR2 SQIVND (reference sequence). The CDR3 runs to 13 residues. The V and J ends lost 4 bases and 2 bases respectively, with 8 bases between them. The CDR3 protein is CASSTQLNTEAFF. In nucleotides, the CDR3 is TGTGCCAGTAGTACACAGCTAAACACTGAAGCTTTCTTT.

This clone came up once. V usage is TRBV6-4 and J usage is TRBJ2-1; no firm D call. Trimming removed 5 bases at V and 0 bases at J, with 11 bases between. CDR1 and CDR2 from the germline V gene are MRHNA and SNTAGT. The CDR3 is 15 residues long. The chain's CDR3 is CASSPDSSSYNEQFF. The CDR3 DNA is TGTGCCAGCAGTCCCGACTCCAGCTCCTACAATGAGCAGTTCTTC.

This clone was counted a single time. The DNA of the CDR3 is TGTGCCAGCAGCTCGGGCGGGGAGTGGGGCTATGGCTACACCTTC. The encoded protein is CASSSGGEWGYGYTF. The genes are TRBV3-1 (or the pseudogene TRBV3-2) and TRBJ1-2; D is undetermined. Germline V CDR1 and CDR2: LGHDT, YNNKEL (reference sequence). The ends were cut back, 5 bases at V and 4 bases at J, with 17 bases in the middle. This CDR3 is 15 amino acids long.

V is TRBV7-6 and J is TRBJ2-5; 13 bases line up with TRBD2. The J segment lost 2 bases and the V segment lost 5 bases, leaving 5 bases of the junction unmatched. Germline V lookup: CDR1 SGHVS, CDR2 FNYEAQ. There are 16 residues in the CDR3. CDR3 region: CASSALLAGGQETQYF. CDR3 nucleotide sequence: TGTGCCAGCAGCGCACTACTAGCGGGGGGGCAAGAGACCCAGTACTTC.

V and J are TRBV30 and TRBJ1-1; D may be TRBD1 (5 bases). Germline CDR1 and CDR2: GTSNPN and SVGIG (reference sequence). The germline V and J ends were trimmed by 0 bases and 8 bases, with 13 bases remaining between them. This CDR3 has 13 residues. CDR3: CAWSVGGGKEAFF. In nucleotides, the CDR3 is TGTGCCTGGAGTGTGGGGGGGGGTAAAGAAGCTTTCTTT.

The chain combines TRBV5-6 with TRBJ1-2; the D gene is possibly TRBD1 (6 bases). V was cut by 4 bases and J by 0 bases, with 22 bases left in between. Germline CDR1 SGHDT, CDR2 YYEEEE. The CDR3 is made up of 18 amino acids. In DNA, the CDR3 is TGTGCCAGCAGCATGACTGGGTCGGGGGCAGCCTCTAACTATGGCTACACCTTC. It translates to CASSMTGSGAASNYGYTF.

The chain joins TRBV6-6 to TRBJ2-2; TRBD1 might be the D (6 bases). Germline lookup yields CDR1 MNHNY and CDR2 SVGAGI (reference sequence). There are 15 residues in the CDR3. With 2 bases removed from V and 5 bases from J, the gap between germline ends came to 12 bases. CDR3 DNA: TGTGCCAGCAGTTACCAACTCCAGGGGACCGGGGAGCTGTTTTTT. Encoded protein: CASSYQLQGTGELFF.

The chain links TRBV5-4 to TRBJ2-7; D is undetermined. The CDR3 sequence is 13 residues long. The germline V gene has CDR1 SGHNT and CDR2 YYREEE (reference sequence). V was clipped by 4 bases and J by 0 bases, with 8 bases between them. In DNA form, the CDR3 reads TGTGCCAGCAGCCCCCCCAGCTCCTACGAGCAGTACTTC. Protein: CASSPPSSYEQYF. Full variable domain (rest looked up from reference TRBV5-4 and TRBJ2-7): ETGVTQSPTHLIKTRGQQVTLRCSSQSGHNTVSWYQQALGQGPQFIFQYYREEENGRGNFPPRFSGLQFPNYSSELNVNALELDDSALYLCASSPPSSYEQYFGPGTRLTVT.

The CDR3 loop is CASSQERDRGKRGYTF. The CDR3 nucleotides are TGTGCCAGCAGCCAAGAAAGGGACAGGGGAAAGCGTGGCTACACCTTC. The V call is TRBV3-1 (or the pseudogene TRBV3-2), the J call TRBJ1-2, with TRBD1 identical over 10 bases. This CDR3 comprises 16 residues. The trim removed 0 bases at V and 7 bases at J, leaving 8 bases unmatched. In germline, CDR1 is LGHDT, CDR2 YNNKEL (reference sequence).

Here the CDR3 reads CASSPDQLSYNEQFF. The DNA of the CDR3 is TGTGCCAGCTCACCGGATCAGCTCTCCTACAATGAGCAGTTCTTC. V gene TRBV18 combines with J gene TRBJ2-1; D is unclear. The CDR3 is made up of 15 amino acids. The germline V gene encodes CDR1 KGHSH and CDR2 LQKENI. V was pared by 3 bases and J by 0 bases, with 9 bases between.

A single count supports this clone. The V and J genes are TRBV6-5 and TRBJ1-6, with no clear D. The CDR3 is 15 amino acids. The V end was cut by 0 bases, the J end by 9 bases, with 12 bases between. Germline-derived CDR1 and CDR2 are MNHEY and SVGAGI. The CDR3 sequence is CASSYSDASGSPLHF. CDR3 in DNA: TGTGCCAGCAGTTACTCGGACGCCTCCGGTTCACCCCTCCACTTT.

The chain combines TRBV6-5 with TRBJ1-2; 7 positions agree with TRBD1. The CDR3 extends over 13 amino acids. Germline lookup yields CDR1 MNHEY and CDR2 SVGAGI. V lost 6 bases, J lost 3 bases, and 4 bases stayed unmatched. The DNA for the CDR3 is TGTGCCAGCAGGACAGGGATGGACTATGGCTACACCTTC. It codes for CASRTGMDYGYTF.

The chain employs TRBV4-1 and TRBJ1-4, with 8 bases fitting TRBD1. V shed 4 bases and J 8 bases; nucleotides not matched to a gene: 9. Germline loops: CDR1 MGHRA, CDR2 YSYEKL. There are 15 residues in the CDR3. CDR3: CASSLTDRVHEKLFF. The CDR3 coding sequence is TGCGCCAGCAGCCTAACGGACAGGGTACACGAAAAACTGTTTTTT.

The rearrangement joins TRBV9 to TRBJ2-1; 8 bases fit TRBD2. In germline, CDR1 is SGDLS, CDR2 YYNGEE. V lost 3 bases and J lost 3; bases outside the gene matches: 5. The CDR3 totals 15 residues. The CDR3 protein is CASSETSGGYNEQFF. Here the CDR3 DNA reads TGTGCCAGCAGCGAGACAAGCGGGGGCTACAATGAGCAGTTCTTC.

A single count supports this clone. This chain uses TRBV28 with TRBJ2-4, with D possibly being TRBD1 (8 bases). Trimming shortened V by 6 bases and J by 5 bases, and 17 bases separated the two germline ends. The CDR3 runs 15 residues. Germline values: CDR1 MDHEN, CDR2 SYDVKM. The CDR3 DNA reads TGTGCCAGCAGATCACAGGGGGGGATAGAAAACATTCAGTACTTC. Translating gives CASRSQGGIENIQYF.

The chain has TRBV7-9 and TRBJ2-3; 7 positions agree with TRBD1. The CDR3 totals 16 residues. Looked up from germline, CDR1 is SEHNR and CDR2 is FQNEAQ (reference sequence). With 4 bases clipped from V and 0 bases from J, the junction kept 7 bases outside the gene matches. The CDR3 here is CASSSNSGQSTDTQYF. CDR3 bases: TGTGCCAGCAGCTCAAATTCGGGACAGAGCACAGATACGCAGTATTTT.

The chain uses TRBV7-2 and TRBJ2-1, with 7 bases identical to TRBD2. The junction had 6 bases not matched to a gene; V was cut back by 5 bases and J by 5 bases. The CDR3 runs to 14 residues. Germline CDR1 SGHTA, CDR2 FQGNSA. The CDR3 region is CASSPWTRNNEQFF. DNA for the CDR3: TGTGCCAGCAGCCCTTGGACTAGAAACAATGAGCAGTTCTTC.

This chain joins TRBV14 and TRBJ2-3, with TRBD1 matching over 10 bases. The CDR3 consists of 17 residues. Trimming took 2 bases from V and 5 from J; bases not matched to a gene: 10. Germline V gene sequence: CDR1 SGHDN, CDR2 FVKESK. The CDR3 sequence: CASSQLPGQGNVDTQYF. In nucleotides, the CDR3 is TGTGCCAGCAGCCAACTACCGGGACAGGGGAATGTAGATACGCAGTATTTT.

This chain uses TRBV10-3 with TRBJ1-4; D gene unclear. Looked up from germline, CDR1 is ENHRY and CDR2 is SYGVKD. Between the trimmed V and J ends, which lost 3 bases and 4 bases, there was a span of 9 bases. The CDR3 loop spans 14 amino acids. In DNA, the CDR3 is TGTGCCATCAGTGAACAGATCCTTAATGAAAAACTGTTTTTT. Amino acid sequence: CAISEQILNEKLFF.